This T cell receptor beta chain came from a study of T cell repertoires in cytomegalovirus infection. Study-wide results and caveats: What dominated the ex vivo response were HLA-C-restricted CMV-specific TCR beta clonotypes.

Each CDR3 protein is one row after TCRdb ran MiXCR on the reads. The sample lists around 900,000 distinct CDR3 sequences, around 32% seen once, with roughly an eighth in the top ten. V was cut by 1 base and J by 10 bases, with 7 bases left in between. Germline V lookup: CDR1 SGHAT, CDR2 FQDESV (reference sequence). The CDR3 extends over 11 amino acids. With regard to this clonotype: What it binds is unknown.

This chain uses TRBV11-1 with TRBJ2-5; D is unclear. The clonotype comes from a human donor in good health (CMV status not recorded). Some clones in this sample may be carry-over from other donors' samples. The source material was cultured CD8+ T cells from PBMCs, sampled from culture after CMV antigen stimulation. The CDR3 loop is CASSLDRVQYF. The DNA for the CDR3 is TGTGCCAGCAGCTTAGATAGGGTCCAGTACTTC.